The sequence of this T cell receptor beta chain was determined in a study of T-cell memory formation after mild COVID-19. Study as a whole: The TCR clusters were mostly specific to one donor.

On this clonotype itself: The antigen is undetermined.

TCRdb fed the 5' RACE reads into MiXCR, producing one record per CDR3 protein. The repertoire holds approximately 490,000 distinct CDR3 sequences, with about a fifth as singletons. CDR3 length: 16 amino acids. Germline CDR1 reads SGHKS; CDR2 reads YYEKEE (reference sequence). V trimming: 0 bases; J trimming: 4 bases; junction bases outside the gene matches: 5. Notes on the study in general: Nothing confirmed that second-wave clones peaking on day 37 were specific for SARS-CoV-2. There was a balanced CD4/CD8 profile in clones contracting day 15 to 85, and later expanders leaned CD4+. Mostly located in CM and EM were contracting CD4+ clones, with contracting CD8+ clones located in EMRA.

The sequence derives from an adult woman who had mild COVID-19 (a few samples of this study predate the infection). Cell type and time point are not known. Sequenced: PBMCs or a T cell subset sorted from them (not recorded which). J is TRBJ1-5 and V is TRBV5-5; TRBD1 agrees at 9 bases. For the CDR3, the DNA is TGTGCCAGCAGCTTGGTCCTCGGGACAGGGAATCAGCCCCAGCATTTT. Its protein product is CASSLVLGTGNQPQHF.